These 9 T cell receptor beta chains came from one sample sequenced in a study of regulatory T cells in long-lasting Graves disease. Time point of the sample: persistent/refractory GD, antithyroid drugs over 5 years with positive TRAb. There was RNA extracted from PBMCs, and the TCR library was made from it. Both iRepertoire HTBI primers and Arm-PCR of CDR3 regions were used to build the TCR beta libraries. MiXCR, run by TCRdb on the multiplex PCR reads, gives a single entry per CDR3 protein. This table holds around 400,000 distinct CDR3 sequences, roughly 20% found once. The specimen was peripheral blood mononuclear cells (PBMCs), collected when the disease was refractory, from a patient treated with antithyroid drugs. The receptors originated from a woman aged 40 to 50 with Graves disease.

The rearrangement links TRBV6-5 to TRBJ1-4, with D possibly TRBD1 on 5 matching bases. Trimming pared 4 bases from V and 3 bases from J, leaving 9 bases between. This CDR3 is 14 amino acids long. Germline V gene lookup returns CDR1 MNHEY and CDR2 SVGAGI. Here the CDR3 DNA reads TGTGCCAGCAGTTGGGGCGGACCTAATGAAAAACTGTTTTTT. Amino acids: CASSWGGPNEKLFF.

This clonotype appeared a few times. This chain joins TRBV28 and TRBJ2-2; no clear D. This CDR3 comprises 13 residues. CDR1 MDHEN and CDR2 SYDVKM come from the germline V gene. The V gene lost 3 bases and the J gene lost 5 bases, with 7 bases spanning the gap. The CDR3 DNA sequence: TGTGCCAGCAGTTTCGCAAGGACCGGGGAGCTGTTTTTT. It translates to CASSFARTGELFF.

The chain has TRBV11-1 and TRBJ2-1; D is uncertain. CDR1 is SGHAT, CDR2 FQDESV, per germline (reference sequence). Deletions cut 1 base from V and 10 bases from J, with 14 bases between. The CDR3 contains 14 residues. CDR3 in DNA: TGTGCCAGCAGCTTAGAGGGCTGGCCTTACGAGCAGTTCTTC. Translated: CASSLEGWPYEQFF.

This clonotype was seen only a few times. The V call is TRBV5-1, the J call TRBJ1-1; 12 bases align to TRBD1. This CDR3 comprises 16 residues. V trimming: 1 base; J trimming: 10 bases; junction bases outside the gene matches: 11. Germline V gene data show CDR1 as SGHRS and CDR2 as YFSETQ. The CDR3 region is CASSLQKTGTGGRAFF. As DNA, the CDR3 is TGCGCCAGCAGCTTGCAAAAGACCGGGACAGGGGGCCGAGCTTTCTTT.

This clonotype occurred a few times. The V and J genes are TRBV11-2 and TRBJ2-7, with TRBD2 matching 7 bases. V lost 2 bases to trimming and J lost 1 base; unmatched junction nucleotides: 8. Per the germline V gene, CDR1 is SGHAT and CDR2 is FQNNGV. The CDR3 runs 16 residues. This chain's CDR3 is CASSLPLADSSYEQYF. The CDR3 DNA sequence: TGTGCCAGCAGCTTACCTCTAGCGGATAGTTCCTACGAGCAGTACTTC.

There are many counts of this clonotype. This rearrangement joins TRBV19 to TRBJ1-1; D remains ambiguous. Trimming removed 1 base at V and 1 base at J, with 7 bases between. The CDR3 has 14 residues. Germline CDR1 LNHDA, CDR2 SQIVND (reference sequence). CDR3 sequence: CASSIGPENTEAFF. As DNA, the CDR3 is TGTGCCAGTAGTATAGGTCCAGAGAACACTGAAGCTTTCTTT.

There are a few counts of this clonotype. The V gene is TRBV20-1, the J gene TRBJ1-1; weak D call: TRBD1 (5 bases). Germline V gene lookup returns CDR1 DFQATT and CDR2 SNEGSKA (reference sequence). V was clipped by 3 bases and J by 4 bases, with 18 bases between them. This CDR3 comprises 15 residues. This chain's CDR3 is CSASALLGRGTEAFF. In DNA, the CDR3 is TGCAGTGCTAGCGCTTTGCTGGGAAGGGGCACTGAAGCTTTCTTT.

CDR3 DNA sequence: TGTGCCAGCAGCTTAGCACTAGCGGGAGGAGAGCAGTTCTTC. This codes for CASSLALAGGEQFF. The J gene is TRBJ2-1, the V gene TRBV7-9; 12 bases match TRBD2. The CDR3 covers 14 residues. Looked up from germline, CDR1 is SEHNR and CDR2 is FQNEAQ (reference sequence). V lost 0 bases, J lost 10 bases, and 1 base stayed unmatched.

The chain combines TRBV28 with TRBJ1-3; possibly TRBD1 for D (6 bases). Germline V gene lookup returns CDR1 MDHEN and CDR2 SYDVKM. Between the trimmed V and J ends, which lost 5 bases and 0 bases, there was a span of 11 bases. CDR3 length: 15 amino acids. The CDR3 DNA is TGTGCCAGCAGTGAACAGGGACCCTCTGGAAACACCATATATTTT. Translated: CASSEQGPSGNTIYF.